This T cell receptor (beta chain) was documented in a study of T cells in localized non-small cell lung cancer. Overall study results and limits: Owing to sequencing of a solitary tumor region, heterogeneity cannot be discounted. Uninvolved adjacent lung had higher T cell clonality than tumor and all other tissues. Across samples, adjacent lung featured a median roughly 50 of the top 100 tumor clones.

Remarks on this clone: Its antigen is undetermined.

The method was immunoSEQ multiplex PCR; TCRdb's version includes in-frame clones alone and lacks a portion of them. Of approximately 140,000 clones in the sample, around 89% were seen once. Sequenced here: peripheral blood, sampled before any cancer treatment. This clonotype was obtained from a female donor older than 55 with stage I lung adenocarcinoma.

The CDR3 coding sequence is TGTGCCAGCAGCTGGGGACTAGCGGGAGTAACAGATACGCAGTATTTT. It is translated as CASSWGLAGVTDTQYF. The chain joins TRBV11-2 to TRBJ2-3; 14 nucleotides align to TRBD2. V was clipped by 4 bases and J by 3 bases; unmatched bases: 3. Germline V gene lookup returns CDR1 SGHAT and CDR2 FQNNGV. The CDR3 is made up of 16 amino acids.